This TCR beta chain was sequenced in a study of vaccination effects on CD4 cells after COVID-19. Study overall: Two doses of either BNT162b2 or mRNA-1273 were given to each participant.

Investigators separated out CD4+ T cells once 10 days of culture had passed. Germline V gene lookup returns CDR1 LGHNA and CDR2 YSLEER. V lost 2 bases and J lost 0, with 9 bases in between. The CDR3 consists of 15 residues. The protocol was immunoSEQ multiplex PCR, while the TCRdb copy is restricted to in-frame clones and leaves out a portion. The sample has around 41,000 clones, around 76% seen once; the top ten hold less than 3%. This clone occurred a few times. Its antigen is not identified. This chain connects TRBV4-3 to TRBJ2-3; D gene ambiguous. The receptor's source is a human donor who received a COVID-19 vaccine. Sample: CD4+ T cells from PBMCs cultured without peptide, taken before COVID-19 vaccination. The DNA of the CDR3 is TGCGCCAGCAGCCAATCCGGCGCTAGCACAGATACGCAGTATTTT. Its protein product is CASSQSGASTDTQYF.